The entry below gives a single TCR beta chain sequence along with its context. Its antigen is unknown. Nothing much larger sits one base from this clone, and base qualities are not available. The CDR3 runs 15 amino acids, cysteine and phenylalanine included. The sequence is cut down to CDR3 DNA, 45 bases in frame from base 1. Trimming costs V 2 bases and J 5 bases, and their ends lie 12 bases apart. Reading the germline V gene (reference sequence) gives CDR1 MNHEY and CDR2 SMNVEV. The data derive from a study of cytomegalovirus exposure and HLA in healthy donors (dated by TCRdb to the late 2010s). Notes on the research overall: In an earlier analysis of under 600 of the donors, approximately 300 Gb of sequence data and 100 million or so unique TCR beta sequences from roughly 180 million T cells were reported. About 300 gigabases of sequencing data and 80 million or so unique TCR sequences were included in an early release covering under 650 HLA-typed donors. Of the roughly 430 genotyped donors, 81% fell in the genetic ancestry cluster associated with self-reported Caucasian donors. The study aimed to test whether cataloging public T cell receptors could reveal signatures of past pathogen exposure. The T cell repertoires of roughly 660 subjects were profiled by immunosequencing and related to cytomegalovirus serostatus. Along with the approximately 670-subject first cohort, a separate validation cohort of over 90 different subjects was used. To predict cytomegalovirus infection status, the study brought together high-throughput TCR immunosequencing, statistical association of individual TCRs with disease status, and machine learning. To study patterns of TCR occurrence, a later analysis re-analyzed previously published TCR beta repertoires from hundreds of donors and added high-resolution HLA genotyping. Rather than drawing on any new phenotypic data, the later analysis identified candidate immune exposures from TCR beta sequences and the way those sequences occurred across donors. To decide whether each TCR beta V gene segment behaved as functional or pseudogenic, an earlier analysis of approximately 620 of the donors relied on high-throughput TCR beta sequencing. Donor age, sex, ethnicity and CMV serostatus were compiled alongside the repertoire data. A later genetic analysis used genome-wide SNP genotypes for about 60% of the 666 donors, treating that subset as a discovery cohort. Every repertoire in the discovery cohort had been generated on one and the same sequencing platform. Both class I and class II loci were covered by HLA typing, at four-digit resolution. The number of donors typed differed by locus, with roughly 629-640 for A, B, C, DRB1 and DQB1, 522 for DQA1, 600 to 610 for DPA1, and some 470 for DPB1. A few DR-DQ haplotypes were treated as single units for association and clustering because of strong linkage in the cohort. On average, over 200,000 unique TCR beta nucleotide sequences were sequenced per donor among several hundred genotyped donors of the cohort, with roughly a sixth of those sequences being non-productive. General findings and caveats noted by the study authors: For the cohort, immune exposure information was limited to CMV serostatus. In the study, 150 to 200 TCR beta chains were listed as associated with cytomegalovirus. Because counts were too low, more than 15 rarely observed V segments, including chromosome 9 orphons, were excluded from the earlier analysis of around 590 of the donors. The authors suggested that the approach could potentially be generalized to other disease states and immunological phenotypes. Roughly uniform sequencing depth across donors was assumed in presence/absence analyses, although this assumption may not hold. In a later genetic analysis, a missense DCLRE1C variant was associated with V-gene and J-gene trimming of TCR beta chains, and the association was replicated in an independent cohort. A later analysis found that most CMV-associated TCR beta chains appeared HLA-restricted, with HLA associations seemingly driven largely by CMV exposure. A later analysis reported that several top co-occurrence clusters appeared linked to parvovirus B19, influenza, CMV and Epstein-Barr virus. Compared with the roughly 720-donor mean, donors in an Asian-associated ancestry cluster had fewer N-insertions in productive TCRs, according to a later genetic analysis. While some public TCRs were present in many individuals, most TCR sequences turned up only very rarely across donors. At a false discovery rate of 0.05, a later analysis linked fewer than 20,000 TCR beta sequences to specific HLA alleles. In a later analysis, HLA-associated TCR beta chains showed more clonal expansion and lower generation probabilities than non-associated chains that were equally common. In an earlier analysis of approximately 590 of the donors, most TCR beta V segments were observed in productive rearrangements about 87% or about 30% of the time, broadly matching IMGT annotations. The cohort was sequenced for TCR beta chains only, and without alpha or paired-chain data the features that could be detected were limited. The classifier was reported to diagnose cytomegalovirus status with high specificity and sensitivity in both the original and validation cohorts. A later analysis found that TCR association rates varied across HLA loci, with DRB1 alleles showing the most associated TCRs and HLA-C alleles the fewest. Assigning TCR associations to individual alleles was difficult when HLA alleles, especially DR and DQ, strongly co-occurred. HLA typing was unavailable for some donors at each locus, so association tests used only the typed subset. A group of highly shared sequence variants was considered likely to be a technical artifact of the sequencing pipeline. Some IMGT-functional V segments, including TRBV6-2 and TRBV6-3, could not be distinguished by the 87-base-pair reads and were therefore excluded. Correlated functional status among segregating V segments might reflect linkage disequilibrium, but an unknown experimental factor could not be ruled out. A further reported finding was that TCR beta sequences accurately predicted the HLA-A and HLA-B alleles for most subjects in the first cohort. In vitro tests confirmed that a few of the cytomegalovirus-associated TCR beta chains recognize cytomegalovirus antigens.

In total, 630 or so healthy bone marrow donors made up the cohort. At the time of sampling, all cohort members were nominally healthy, though unrecorded immune exposures were likely present. The donor tested CMV seropositive, placing the donor among the roughly 300 seropositive members of the cohort. Each donor provided a peripheral blood sample, and peripheral blood mononuclear cells were used for TCR beta sequencing. Genomic DNA was extracted from the blood cell samples with the Qiagen DNeasy Blood Extraction Kit. Receptors were amplified or captured by the immunoSEQ multiplex PCR assay. The multiplex PCR relied on a mix of 60 forward primers for TCR Vbeta segments and 13 reverse primers for TCR Jbeta segments. Amplification of the CDR3 region of rearranged TCR beta genes was performed with a multiplex PCR assay on genomic DNA. The Illumina HiSeq System was used to sequence the amplified TCR beta libraries as 87-base-pair reads. As for the original processing: A later analysis tallied tens of millions of unique TCR beta chains across the 650 to 750 repertoires, and roughly 11 million of those chains were shared by two or more donors. A nearest-neighbor algorithm error-corrected the raw reads and collapsed the reads into unique sequences, merging closely related sequences to remove PCR and sequencing errors. Alignment of CDR3 sequences to IMGT reference sequences was used to assign V, D and J gene segments. For a sequence to be retained, a match of at least six nucleotides to both a V gene segment and a J gene segment was required. Rearrangements were called productive when the CDR3 lacked stop codons and stayed in frame with V and J; all others were non-productive. CDR3 was defined according to IMGT convention as the region running from the second conserved V-encoded cysteine to the conserved J-encoded phenylalanine. The earlier analysis of about 530 of the donors excluded any sequence lacking an unambiguous match to a single V gene segment. In an earlier analysis of about 590 of the donors, a V segment was called functional when productive rearrangements were above 56.7%, and segregating when the standard deviation between donors exceeded 5%. A statistical classification framework was built for diagnosing cytomegalovirus status from the catalog of TCR beta chain sequences. In a later analysis, V and J genes were assigned by comparing TCR nucleotide sequences against IMGT/GENE-DB human TR gene sequences. In a later analysis, CDR3 sequences and most-parsimonious VDJ recombination scenarios were assigned using the TCRdist pipeline. In a later analysis, each TCR beta chain was defined by its CDR3 amino acid sequence together with its V-gene family, and reads lacking a unique V-gene family were excluded. A later analysis removed roughly 590 highly shared, low-generation-probability nucleotide sequences to deal with suspected cross-contamination and a sequencing artifact. For each public chain, a later analysis derived a clonal expansion index from normalized ranks of inferred template counts within each repertoire. In a later analysis, generation probabilities were computed with a VDJ recombination model fitted to out-of-frame rearrangements, and the resulting probabilities were checked against IGoR. A later analysis scored TCR-TCR, TCR-HLA and TCR-CMV co-occurrence with hypergeometric tests, applying a repertoire-size bias correction to TCR pairs. False discovery rates were estimated in a later analysis by permuting HLA or CMV assignments 20 times. In a later analysis, co-occurring TCRs were grouped using DBSCAN, with TCRdist sequence similarity added in when clustering inside HLA-allele-positive subsets. For co-occurrence clustering, repertoires with fewer than 30,000 or more than 120,000 public chains were excluded, along with about five repertoires with anomalous nucleotide sharing. Imported from immuneACCESS, the table was reduced by TCRdb to in-frame sequences with V and J called. These copies leave out some clones; in studies compared against another copy, an unresolved V gene accounts for under half, and the cause of the remainder is not known. V and J calls and clone size are as listed in that table; D and trimming were resolved from the DNA. Across this sample there are about 63,000 clones, with roughly nine tenths seen only once. The ten largest clones take up about 12% of the sample.

The TCR comes from a woman in her twenties or thirties in good health and CMV-seropositive. The sequence is built from TRBV27 and TRBJ2-2; TRBD2 is perhaps the D gene, given 6 matching bases. The sequencing sample was made of PBMCs. The base sequence is TGTGCCAGCAGTTTACGCGGGGTCGGGACCGGGGAGCTGTTTTTT. This gives the protein CASSLRGVGTGELFF.